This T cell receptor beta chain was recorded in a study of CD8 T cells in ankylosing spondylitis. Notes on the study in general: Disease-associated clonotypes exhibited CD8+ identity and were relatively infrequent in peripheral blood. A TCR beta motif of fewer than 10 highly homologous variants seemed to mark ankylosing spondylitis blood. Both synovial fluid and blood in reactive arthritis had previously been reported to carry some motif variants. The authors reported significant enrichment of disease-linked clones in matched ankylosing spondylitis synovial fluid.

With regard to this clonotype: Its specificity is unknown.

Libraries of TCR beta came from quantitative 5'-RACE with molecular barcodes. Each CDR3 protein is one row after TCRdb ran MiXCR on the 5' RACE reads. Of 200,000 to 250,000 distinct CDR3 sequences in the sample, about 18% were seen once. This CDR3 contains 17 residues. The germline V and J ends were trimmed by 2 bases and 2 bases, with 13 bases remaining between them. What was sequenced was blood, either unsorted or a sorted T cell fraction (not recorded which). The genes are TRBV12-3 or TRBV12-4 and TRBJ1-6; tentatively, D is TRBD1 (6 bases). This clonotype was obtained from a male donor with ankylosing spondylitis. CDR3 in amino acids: CASSLIWDTTYNSPLHF. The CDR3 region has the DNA TGTGCCAGCAGTTTAATATGGGACACCACCTATAATTCACCCCTCCACTTT.